This TCR beta chain derives from a study of identical twins. Whole-study findings and limits: Insertions ran lower in abundant cord blood beta clonotypes, though not in memory repertoires. When twins shared out-of-frame alpha sequences, those sequences had excess low generation probability.

V shed 4 bases, J shed 4 bases, and the junction held 6 bases outside the gene matches. Germline V gives CDR1 SGHDN, CDR2 FVKESK. The CDR3 loop spans 16 amino acids. This clonotype has ten or more counts. Antigen: not known. cDNA molecules carried unique molecular identifiers, and template switching added a universal primer site. TCRdb re-analysed the 5' RACE reads in MiXCR, keeping a single row per CDR3 protein. The data show 200,000 to 300,000 distinct CDR3 sequences, with approximately 7% seen just once and approximately 3.6% held by the top ten. This sample was shared with a second study, whose subject was yellow fever vaccine responses in identical twins. As that report states: On the reported evidence, twins' vaccine T cell responses seemed partly convergent and partly personalized.

This rearrangement joins TRBV14 to TRBJ2-1; 11 nucleotides line up with TRBD1. Sequencing was done on a sample of memory (CD45RO+) T cells sorted from blood. This sequence originates from a woman under 30 in good health. The CDR3 is CASSPLGQGEYNEQFF. The CDR3 DNA follows: TGTGCCAGCAGCCCTCTGGGACAGGGGGAATACAATGAGCAGTTCTTC.